This T cell receptor (beta chain) came from a study of blood T cell repertoires in COVID-19. Study details: Some COVID-19 samples were acute and others convalescent; all came from the United States, Italy and Spain. Sources were T cells, B-cell-depleted T cells, or PBMCs; the material itself was cDNA or gDNA.

Looked up from germline, CDR1 is LGHNA and CDR2 is YSLEER. CDR3 size: 15 residues. V lost 0 bases and J 6 bases, leaving 14 bases between the germline ends. The protocol was immunoSEQ multiplex PCR, while the TCRdb copy is restricted to in-frame clones and leaves out a portion. Here the sample spans 250,000 to 350,000 clones, 70% to 90% being singletons. Donors were grouped by their self-reported clinical history. All recovered Cohort 3 donors got two negative PCRs, got clearance, or saw symptom resolution. The clonotype originates from a woman aged 40 to 50 who had recovered from COVID-19. Sequenced: PBMCs or T cells enriched from blood (not recorded which). The chain joins TRBV4-3 to TRBJ1-2, with D unclear. The CDR3 DNA sequence: TGCGCCAGCAGCCAAGAGCGACGGGGAGCGCATGGCTACACCTTC. Amino acids: CASSQERRGAHGYTF.